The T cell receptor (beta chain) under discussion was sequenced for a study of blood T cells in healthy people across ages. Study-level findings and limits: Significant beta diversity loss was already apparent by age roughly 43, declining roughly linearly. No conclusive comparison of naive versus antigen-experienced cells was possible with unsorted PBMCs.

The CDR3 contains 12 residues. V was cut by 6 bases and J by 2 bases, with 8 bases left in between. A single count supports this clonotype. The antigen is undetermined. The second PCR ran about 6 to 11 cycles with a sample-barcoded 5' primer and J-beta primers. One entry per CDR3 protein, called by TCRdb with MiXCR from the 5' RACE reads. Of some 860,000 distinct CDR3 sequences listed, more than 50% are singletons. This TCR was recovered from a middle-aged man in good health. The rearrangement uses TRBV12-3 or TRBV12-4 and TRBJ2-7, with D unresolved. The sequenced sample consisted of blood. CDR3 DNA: TGTGCCAGCAGCTCAAAAACCTACGAGCAGTACTTC. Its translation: CASSSKTYEQYF.